These 21 T cell receptor beta chains share one sample of origin, sequenced in a study of human T cells and chemical hapten exposure (dated by TCRdb to the early 2020s). What the time point label conveys for this sample: pre-sensitization, week 0. Sample treatment or condition, as interpreted from the label and publication: therapeutic diphenylcyclopropenone sensitization with weekly scalp DPC. The method behind the library was RACE. Sequencing was carried out with a NextSeq 500. TCRdb reprocessing: public reads trimmed at Q25 with fastp, clones called with MiXCR, in-frame beta chains kept. Here each entry gathers all rows of one CDR3 protein and keeps the most common genes and DNA. Across this sample there are 84,000 or so distinct CDR3 sequences, with 8.5% to 9% seen only once. The ten largest clones add up to around 2.6% of the sample. The sequencing used whole blood, collected in connection with sensitization to the hapten diphenylcyclopropenone (DPC). The receptors derive from a man between 40 and 49 years old with alopecia areata. Some clones in this sample may be carry-over from other donors' samples.

A few counts support this clonotype. The J gene is TRBJ2-5, the V gene TRBV27; TRBD2 aligns across 8 bases. The germline V gene encodes CDR1 MNHEY and CDR2 SMNVEV (reference sequence). J was trimmed by 2 bases and V by 2 bases; bases with no gene match: 4. This CDR3 comprises 15 residues. The CDR3 reads CASSLVAGTQETQYF. The CDR3 DNA follows: TGTGCCAGCAGTTTAGTAGCGGGAACGCAAGAGACCCAGTACTTC.

CDR3 in amino acids: CATTQGNEQYV. CDR3 DNA sequence: TGTGCCACGACGCAGGGAAATGAGCAGTACGTC. This chain connects TRBV27 to TRBJ2-7; perhaps TRBD1 as D (5 bases). This CDR3 contains 11 residues. V dropped 10 bases and J dropped 7 bases, with 14 bases sitting between them. Per the germline V gene, CDR1 is MNHEY and CDR2 is SMNVEV (reference sequence).

The chain joins TRBV6-2 or TRBV6-3 to TRBJ2-3; D call uncertain. The CDR3 contains 12 residues. Deletions cut 7 bases from V and 6 bases from J, with 11 bases between. Germline CDR1 is MNHEY and CDR2 is SVGEGT. The CDR3 region is CASTPEGDTQYF. The DNA for the CDR3 is TGTGCCAGCACCCCAGAAGGCGATACGCAGTATTTT.

The chain recombines TRBV20-1 with TRBJ1-2, with 7 bases matching TRBD1. Germline V CDR1 and CDR2: DFQATT, SNEGSKA (reference sequence). V shed 2 bases, J shed 6 bases, and the junction held 12 bases outside the gene matches. There are 15 residues in the CDR3. The CDR3: CSARPPGQAGNGYTF. The CDR3 DNA follows: TGCAGTGCTAGACCGCCCGGACAGGCGGGGAATGGCTACACCTTC.

This clonotype appeared many times. This chain uses TRBV29-1 with TRBJ1-2, with 10 bases matching TRBD1. V gave up 3 bases and J gave up 8 bases; unmatched junction bases: 3. This CDR3 has 12 residues. Germline CDR1 reads SQVTM; CDR2 reads ANQGSEA. CDR3 loop: CSVEGQGPGYTF. The CDR3 region has the DNA TGCAGCGTTGAGGGACAGGGGCCAGGCTACACCTTC.

This chain joins TRBV7-3 and TRBJ2-3; D is ambiguous. Germline CDR1 SGHTA, CDR2 FQGTGA. V lost 4 bases and J 7 bases, leaving 12 bases between the germline ends. The CDR3 sequence is 13 residues long. Here the CDR3 DNA reads TGTGCCAGCAGCTCGGACCCTCCTCATACGCAGTATTTT. This encodes CASSSDPPHTQYF.

There are a few counts of this clonotype. The chain's CDR3 is CASKRPSGETQYF. The CDR3 DNA follows: TGTGCCAGCAAGCGCCCGAGCGGAGAGACCCAGTACTTC. V is TRBV12-3 or TRBV12-4 and J is TRBJ2-5, with D perhaps TRBD2 (5 bases). This CDR3 has 13 amino acids. Trimming removed 7 bases from V and 4 bases from J, with 13 bases in between.

This clonotype appeared many times. CDR3 sequence: CASSLGQEYEQYV. In nucleotides, the CDR3 is TGTGCCAGCAGCTTGGGACAGGAGTACGAGCAGTACGTC. This chain links TRBV11-3 with TRBJ2-7; TRBD1 agrees at 8 bases. Unmatched junction bases numbered 2, after V lost 3 bases and J lost 4 bases. From germline, CDR1 is SGHNT and CDR2 YENEEA. The CDR3 is 13 amino acids.

There are a few counts of this clonotype. The CDR3 region is CASSYARDRGYQPQHF. The CDR3 DNA reads as TGTGCCAGCAGTTACGCCCGAGACAGGGGTTATCAGCCCCAGCATTTT. This rearrangement joins TRBV6-2 or TRBV6-3 to TRBJ1-5; 8 bases are shared with TRBD1. Germline V lookup: CDR1 MNHEY, CDR2 SVGEGT. The CDR3 covers 16 residues. The ends lost 2 bases at V and 5 bases at J; junction bases unmatched: 8.

Ten or more counts support this clonotype. The CDR3 does not end in the conserved phenylalanine or tryptophan, so this is likely a read error. This chain uses TRBV18 with TRBJ1-3; TRBD1 is a possible D gene (6 bases). V was cut by 3 bases and J by 4 bases, with 13 bases left in between. The V gene's germline CDR1 is KGHSH and CDR2 LQKENI. The CDR3 is made up of 15 amino acids. For the CDR3, the DNA is TGTGCCAGCTCACCCACAGGGAACAGAGGAAACACCATATATATT. Its translation is CASSPTGNRGNTIYI.

This clonotype has more than one count but fewer than ten. J is TRBJ1-5 and V is TRBV7-8; D gene ambiguous. The CDR3 length is 15 residues. Looked up from germline, CDR1 is SGHVS and CDR2 is FQNEAQ. V was shortened by 3 bases and J by 2 bases, with 11 bases between the two germline ends. Here the CDR3 DNA reads TGTGCCAGCAGCTTCGGAGGATTGCGCAATCAGCCCCAGCATTTT. This sequence encodes CASSFGGLRNQPQHF. The complete variable domain, with remaining parts taken from reference TRBV7-8 and TRBJ1-5, reads GAGVSQSPRYKVAKRGQDVALRCDPISGHVSLFWYQQALGQGPEFLTYFQNEAQLDKSGLPSDRFFAERPEGSVSTLKIQRTQQEDSAVYLCASSFGGLRNQPQHFGDGTRLSIL.

The sample holds a few counts of this clonotype. J is TRBJ2-3 and V is TRBV11-2; D is unresolved. Germline assignment: CDR1 SGHAT and CDR2 FQNNGV. This CDR3 is 12 amino acids long. V was trimmed by 5 bases and J by 3 bases, leaving 6 bases between them. CDR3: CASSHATDTQYF. The CDR3 bases are TGTGCCAGCAGCCACGCGACAGATACGCAGTATTTT.

This clonotype was observed many times. The chain combines TRBV28 with TRBJ1-1; D unresolved. Deletions cut 6 bases from V and 6 bases from J, with 8 bases between. The CDR3 loop spans 11 amino acids. Germline CDR1 reads MDHEN; CDR2 reads SYDVKM. The CDR3 here is CASRGRPEAFF. The CDR3 bases are TGTGCCAGCAGGGGCCGTCCTGAAGCTTTCTTT.

This chain connects TRBV7-9 to TRBJ2-5; D call uncertain. Germline CDR1 is SEHNR and CDR2 is FQNEAQ (reference sequence). The CDR3 has 12 residues. V gave up 4 bases and J gave up 9 bases, with 12 bases separating them. CDR3 region: CASSSSSGAQYF. The CDR3 nucleotides read TGTGCCAGCAGCTCATCATCTGGGGCCCAGTACTTC.

This clonotype was observed at least ten times. J is TRBJ2-6 and V is TRBV7-6; D ambiguous. Deletions cut 5 bases from V and 0 bases from J, with 11 bases between. The CDR3 sequence is 16 residues long. CDR1 and CDR2 (germline): SGHVS, FNYEAQ. CDR3 protein: CASSASSRSGANVLTF. In DNA, the CDR3 is TGTGCCAGCAGCGCCTCGAGCCGCTCTGGGGCCAACGTCCTGACTTTC.

This clonotype is categorized as medium-sized. J is TRBJ2-1 and V is TRBV20-1; 9 nucleotides match TRBD2. V trimming: 7 bases; J trimming: 7 bases; junction bases outside the gene matches: 5. The CDR3 extends over 12 amino acids. In germline, CDR1 is DFQATT, CDR2 SNEGSKA (reference sequence). Here the CDR3 DNA reads TGCAGTGTAACTAGCGGGTTAAATGAGCAGTTCTTC. Translating gives CSVTSGLNEQFF.

J is TRBJ2-7 and V is TRBV19; 8 positions agree with TRBD2. This CDR3 comprises 18 residues. V lost 3 bases and J lost 6; bases outside the gene matches: 19. Per germline, CDR1 LNHDA and CDR2 SQIVND (reference sequence). The CDR3 spells CASSILRKLAEGSCEQYV. DNA for the CDR3: TGTGCCAGTAGTATTCTCCGGAAACTAGCGGAAGGGTCTTGCGAGCAGTACGTC.

CDR3 nucleotides: TGTGCCAGCAGCCAGGGGACTAGCGAGGCCAAAAACATTCAGTACTTC. Translated, it gives CASSQGTSEAKNIQYF. The chain is built from TRBV3-1 and TRBJ2-4; 10 bases align to TRBD2. Germline V gene data show CDR1 as LGHDT and CDR2 as YNNKEL (reference sequence). J gave up 1 base and V 3 bases, and 3 bases lay outside the gene matches. This CDR3 comprises 16 residues.

This clonotype was observed many times. The rearrangement links TRBV7-9 to TRBJ2-5; weak D call: TRBD2 (6 bases). Germline V gene data show CDR1 as SEHNR and CDR2 as FQNEAQ (reference sequence). CDR3 length equals 14 residues. V was shortened by 5 bases and J by 2 bases, with 12 bases between the two germline ends. CDR3 in DNA: TGTGCCAGCAGCGAAGGTAGCGGTCAAGAGACCCAGTACTTC. Protein product: CASSEGSGQETQYF.

The J gene is TRBJ2-4, the V gene TRBV19, with 7 bases identical to TRBD1. The ends lost 5 bases at V and 6 bases at J; junction bases unmatched: 13. The CDR3 consists of 16 residues. Germline loops: CDR1 LNHDA, CDR2 SQIVND (reference sequence). The CDR3 loop reads CASSSTGRGRGNIQYF. The CDR3 DNA is TGTGCCAGTAGTTCCACTGGTAGGGGGCGCGGAAACATTCAGTACTTC.

A word on this clonotype: This may stem from a read error, because a much larger clone lies one nucleotide away. The V gene is TRBV29-1, the J gene TRBJ1-1; tentative D call: TRBD1 (6 bases). The CDR3 totals 12 residues. Trimming stripped 6 bases from V and 5 bases from J, with 13 bases between. The V gene's germline CDR1 is SQVTM and CDR2 ANQGSEA. This chain's CDR3 is CSVRRRGTEAFF. In DNA form, the CDR3 reads TGCAGCGTACGAAGAAGGGGGACTGAAGCTTTCTTT.